The 16 T cell receptor beta chains given below trace back to one sample, sequenced in a study of Ad26.COV2.S vaccination and SARS-CoV-2 variants. Repertoires were generated with immunoSEQ multiplex PCR, while TCRdb's copy carries only in-frame clones and drops some. The sample lists about 87,000 clones; roughly 85% were seen once. Sequenced material: peripheral blood, taken after recovery from COVID-19. The receptor set was obtained from a human donor who had recovered from COVID-19.

This clone turned up a few times. The V call is TRBV7-8, the J call TRBJ2-7, with D possibly matching TRBD1 (5 bases). Trimming stripped 1 base from V and 1 base from J, with 11 bases between. The CDR3 is 15 amino acids. Germline CDR1 and CDR2: SGHVS and FQNEAQ. In DNA, the CDR3 is TGTGCCAGCAGCTTAGGCCGCAGGGAATCCTACGAGCAGTACTTC. Translation: CASSLGRRESYEQYF.

The CDR3 coding sequence is TGTGCCAGCAGTTTACAGGGCAAATACGAGCAGTACTTC. Translation: CASSLQGKYEQYF. The chain links TRBV12-3 or TRBV12-4 to TRBJ2-7; weak D call: TRBD1 (5 bases). CDR3 size: 13 residues. Trimming pared 2 bases from V and 4 bases from J, leaving 9 bases between.

CDR3 region: CASSESASLSPLHF. The CDR3 DNA follows: TGCGCCAGCAGTGAGTCCGCATCCCTTTCACCCCTCCACTTT. This chain connects TRBV10-1 to TRBJ1-6; D unresolved. From germline, CDR1 is WNHNN and CDR2 SYGVQD (reference sequence). Between the trimmed V and J ends, which lost 0 bases and 9 bases, there was a span of 9 bases. The CDR3 has 14 amino acids.

The chain combines TRBV28 with TRBJ2-1, with 14 bases that match TRBD2. Trimming took 3 bases from V and 8 from J; bases not matched to a gene: 6. CDR3 length equals 16 residues. CDR1 and CDR2 from the germline V gene are MDHEN and SYDVKM. The CDR3 sequence: CASSLGTSGSLDEQFF. Written as DNA, the CDR3 is TGTGCCAGCAGTTTGGGGACTAGCGGGAGCCTTGATGAGCAGTTCTTC.

The chain combines TRBV19 with TRBJ1-2; 7 positions agree with TRBD1. The CDR3 sequence is 17 residues long. CDR1 and CDR2 (germline): LNHDA, SQIVND (reference sequence). The trim removed 7 bases at V and 0 bases at J, leaving 14 bases unmatched. CDR3 nucleotide sequence: TGTGCCAGTACCCCGACAGGGAGGGGCCCTTCTAACTATGGCTACACCTTC. It encodes CASTPTGRGPSNYGYTF.

There are a few counts of this clone. The V gene is TRBV24-1, the J gene TRBJ2-1; TRBD2 aligns across 16 bases. V lost 3 bases to trimming and J lost 10 bases; unmatched junction nucleotides: 5. CDR1 is KGHDR and CDR2 is SFDVKD in the germline V gene. This CDR3 region has 16 residues. The CDR3 DNA is TGTGCCACCAGTGATCGCCAGGGACTAGCGGGAGGGGAGCAGTTCTTC. Amino acid sequence: CATSDRQGLAGGEQFF.

This clone was counted a few times. The chain links TRBV7-9 to TRBJ1-4; possible D gene TRBD1, 6 bases. Trimming pared 7 bases from V and 2 bases from J, leaving 17 bases between. The germline V gene encodes CDR1 SEHNR and CDR2 FQNEAQ (reference sequence). The CDR3 runs 16 residues. This CDR3 reads CASTPPGGLTNEKLFF. The CDR3, as DNA: TGTGCCAGCACCCCTCCCGGGGGGCTCACTAATGAAAAACTGTTTTTT.

The V call is TRBV6-4, the J call TRBJ2-2; possible D gene TRBD1, 6 bases. The CDR3 runs 14 residues. V was cut by 6 bases and J by 0 bases, with 8 bases left in between. Germline CDR1 is MRHNA and CDR2 is SNTAGT. Here the CDR3 reads CASRGTTNTGELFF. The CDR3 DNA reads TGTGCCAGCAGAGGGACAACGAACACCGGGGAGCTGTTTTTT.

The rearrangement links TRBV12-5 to TRBJ2-7; 12 bases line up with TRBD2. The CDR3 covers 15 residues. V trimming: 5 bases; J trimming: 4 bases; junction bases outside the gene matches: 6. CDR1 is LGHNT, CDR2 FRNRAP, per germline. The CDR3 coding sequence is TGTGCTAGTGGTCCCCCGACTAGCGGGAGATACGAGCAGTACTTC. This sequence encodes CASGPPTSGRYEQYF.

The V and J genes are TRBV10-3 and TRBJ2-7, with 8 bases identical to TRBD1. Germline V CDR1 and CDR2: ENHRY, SYGVKD. V lost 9 bases and J lost 2; bases outside the gene matches: 15. This CDR3 region has 16 residues. The CDR3 sequence: CAIKGSGTGDTYEQYF. Here the CDR3 DNA reads TGTGCCATTAAAGGATCCGGGACAGGAGATACCTACGAGCAGTACTTC.

This clone has just one count. V and J are TRBV11-3 and TRBJ2-3; D is uncertain. V gave up 1 base and J gave up 3 bases, with 8 bases separating them. CDR1 and CDR2 from the germline V gene are SGHNT and YENEEA. CDR3 size: 14 residues. For the CDR3, the DNA is TGTGCCAGCAGCTTAGGGCTAGGGACAGATACGCAGTATTTT. Its translation is CASSLGLGTDTQYF.

This chain joins TRBV5-1 and TRBJ2-1; 16 positions match TRBD2. The CDR3 extends over 18 amino acids. V was pared by 3 bases and J by 0 bases, with 3 bases of the junction left unmatched. The V gene's germline CDR1 is SGHRS and CDR2 YFSETQ. Written as DNA, the CDR3 is TGCGCCAGCAGCTGGGGACTAGCGGGAGGGAGCTCCTACAATGAGCAGTTCTTC. Protein: CASSWGLAGGSSYNEQFF. Full variable domain (rest looked up from reference TRBV5-1 and TRBJ2-1): KAGVTQTPRYLIKTRGQQVTLSCSPISGHRSVSWYQQTPGQGLQFLFEYFSETQRNKGNFPGRFSGRQFSNSRSEMNVSTLELGDSALYLCASSWGLAGGSSYNEQFFGPGTRLTVL.

The chain combines TRBV14 with TRBJ1-4; D perhaps matches TRBD1 (5 bases). The CDR3 is made up of 16 amino acids. V lost 5 bases and J lost 2, with 15 bases in between. CDR1 SGHDN and CDR2 FVKESK come from the germline V gene. The CDR3 DNA sequence: TGTGCCAGCAGCGAAAGGTCCGGGGGGACTAATGAAAAACTGTTTTTT. Translation: CASSERSGGTNEKLFF.

This chain joins TRBV25-1 and TRBJ1-5, with unresolved D. This CDR3 is built from 14 residues. V lost 1 base and J lost 9, with 13 bases in between. Germline CDR1 MGHDK, CDR2 SYGVNS. CDR3 protein: CASSEFTAQRPQHF. The CDR3 region has the DNA TGTGCCAGCAGTGAATTCACAGCACAACGGCCCCAGCATTTT. Based on the CDR3 plus reference TRBV25-1 and TRBJ1-5, the full variable domain is EADIYQTPRYLVIGTGKKITLECSQTMGHDKMYWYQQDPGMELHLIHYSYGVNSTEKGDLSSESTVSRIRTEHFPLTLESARPSHTSQYLCASSEFTAQRPQHFGDGTRLSIL.

J is TRBJ1-2 and V is TRBV19; TRBD1 matches at 9 bases. CDR3 length: 15 residues. J was trimmed by 4 bases and V by 3 bases; bases with no gene match: 6. CDR1 and CDR2 (germline): LNHDA, SQIVND (reference sequence). Here the CDR3 reads CASSMETGGGYGYTF. CDR3 in DNA: TGTGCCAGTAGTATGGAAACAGGGGGCGGCTATGGCTACACCTTC. The full variable domain, in which reference TRBV19 and TRBJ1-2 provide the parts outside the CDR3, is DGGITQSPKYLFRKEGQNVTLSCEQNLNHDAMYWYRQDPGQGLRLIYYSQIVNDFQKGDIAEGYSVSREKKESFPLTVTSAQKNPTAFYLCASSMETGGGYGYTFGSGTRLTVV.

This chain joins TRBV5-1 and TRBJ2-1; TRBD1 might be the D (5 bases). The ends were cut back, 4 bases at V and 0 bases at J, with 17 bases in the middle. This CDR3 region has 17 residues. Germline V CDR1 and CDR2: SGHRS, YFSETQ. The CDR3 spells CASSLLKGQSSYNEQFF. CDR3 in DNA: TGCGCCAGCAGCCTCTTAAAGGGGCAAAGCTCCTACAATGAGCAGTTCTTC.